The 6 T cell receptor beta chains presented below share a single source sample, sequenced in a study of cytotoxic CD8 clonotypes in ibrutinib-treated CLL. Measured with immunoSEQ multiplex PCR; TCRdb has only the in-frame clones, and not every one. The sample lists some 130,000 clones; roughly 88% were seen once. The specimen was PBMCs, collected after 24 months of ibrutinib treatment. Source of these receptors: a human donor with chronic lymphocytic leukemia.

The chain has TRBV4-3 and TRBJ1-3; unclear D gene. The CDR3 covers 15 residues. In germline, CDR1 is LGHNA, CDR2 YSLEER. Between the trimmed V and J ends, which lost 1 base and 3 bases, there was a span of 10 bases. The CDR3 here is CASSQGSGGGNTIYF. Written as DNA, the CDR3 is TGCGCCAGCAGCCAAGGGTCGGGTGGTGGAAACACCATATATTTT.

The rearrangement joins TRBV7-3 to TRBJ2-5; the match to TRBD2 covers 8 bases. V lost 3 bases, J lost 5 bases, and 8 bases stayed unmatched. CDR3 length equals 15 residues. Germline CDR1 and CDR2: SGHTA and FQGTGA. The CDR3 nucleotides read TGTGCCAGCAGCTTGGGGGGACTAGATTCGGAGACCCAGTACTTC. It yields the protein CASSLGGLDSETQYF. The full variable domain, in which reference TRBV7-3 and TRBJ2-5 provide the parts outside the CDR3, is GAGVSQTPSNKVTEKGKYVELRCDPISGHTALYWYRQSLGQGPEFLIYFQGTGAADDSGLPNDRFFAVRPEGSVSTLKIQRTERGDSAVYLCASSLGGLDSETQYFGPGTRLLVL.

This clone was recorded once. The J gene is TRBJ2-7, the V gene TRBV7-2; 7 nucleotides match TRBD1. Looked up from germline, CDR1 is SGHTA and CDR2 is FQGNSA. V gave up 5 bases and J gave up 3 bases; unmatched junction bases: 13. CDR3 length equals 16 residues. Here the CDR3 DNA reads TGTGCCAGCAGCAAACGACAGGGACGGAAGATCTACGAGCAGTACTTC. This sequence encodes CASSKRQGRKIYEQYF.

This clone appeared once. CDR3 sequence: CASRGATSGTSPDTQYF. DNA for the CDR3: TGTGCCAGCAGGGGGGCCACTAGCGGGACTTCCCCGGACACGCAGTATTTT. The V call is TRBV27, the J call TRBJ2-3, with 10 positions matching TRBD2. Germline CDR1 MNHEY, CDR2 SMNVEV (reference sequence). The trim removed 6 bases at V and 9 bases at J, leaving 18 bases unmatched. The CDR3 contains 17 residues.

This clone was counted a single time. The chain carries TRBV10-3 and TRBJ2-3; D may correspond to TRBD1 or TRBD2 (5 bases each). The germline CDR1 and CDR2 sequences are ENHRY and SYGVKD. V dropped 8 bases and J dropped 9 bases, with 12 bases sitting between them. The CDR3 extends over 11 amino acids. The CDR3 protein is CAIGRDLTQYF. The CDR3 DNA reads as TGTGCCATCGGCCGGGACCTCACGCAGTATTTT.

The chain joins TRBV10-3 to TRBJ2-2, with no clear D. CDR1 and CDR2 from the germline V gene are ENHRY and SYGVKD. This CDR3 has 13 residues. With 0 bases removed from V and 6 bases from J, the gap between germline ends came to 5 bases. The CDR3 nucleotides are TGTGCCATCAGTGAGTCCAGTCCCGGGGAGCTGTTTTTT. This gives the protein CAISESSPGELFF.